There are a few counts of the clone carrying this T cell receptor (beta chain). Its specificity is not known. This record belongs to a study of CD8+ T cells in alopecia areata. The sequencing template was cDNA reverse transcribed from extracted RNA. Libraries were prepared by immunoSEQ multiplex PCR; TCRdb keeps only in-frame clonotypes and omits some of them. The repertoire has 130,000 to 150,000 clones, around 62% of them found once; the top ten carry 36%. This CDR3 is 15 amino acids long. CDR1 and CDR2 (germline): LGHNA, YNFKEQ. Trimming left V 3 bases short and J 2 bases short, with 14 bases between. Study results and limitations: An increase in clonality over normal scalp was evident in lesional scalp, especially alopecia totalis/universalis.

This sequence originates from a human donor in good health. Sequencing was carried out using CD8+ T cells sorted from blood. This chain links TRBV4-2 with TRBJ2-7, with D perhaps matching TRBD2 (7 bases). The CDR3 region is CASSQGGGHPYEQYF. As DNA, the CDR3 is TGTGCCAGCAGCCAGGGCGGGGGCCATCCCTACGAGCAGTACTTC.